What follows are 26 T cell receptor beta chains derived from one specimen sequenced in a study of control samples from healthy donors and cancer patients. Method: immunoSEQ multiplex PCR; TCRdb's copy keeps in-frame clones and lacks some. The table includes 45,000 to 70,000 clones, about 91% detected once. Sequences were obtained from PBMCs. The source of these receptors is a man in his thirties or forties with colorectal cancer.

The chain recombines TRBV5-4 with TRBJ2-7; 12 bases line up with TRBD2. CDR1 and CDR2 from the germline V gene are SGHNT and YYREEE (reference sequence). CDR3 size: 15 residues. The junction had 7 bases not matched to a gene; V was cut back by 4 bases and J by 5 bases. In DNA, the CDR3 is TGTGCCAGCAGCCCTGCTAGCGGGGGGGCAAACGAGCAGTACTTC. As protein: CASSPASGGANEQYF.

The CDR3 loop is CASSSFGTSPLHF. In nucleotides, the CDR3 is TGTGCCAGCAGTTCATTCGGTACATCACCCCTCCACTTT. The chain combines TRBV12-3 or TRBV12-4 with TRBJ1-6; D call uncertain. Trimming removed 4 bases from V and 10 bases from J, with 11 bases in between. This CDR3 is built from 13 residues.

This chain uses TRBV19 with TRBJ2-2; a possible D gene is TRBD1 (6 bases). The CDR3 spans 17 residues. Looked up from germline, CDR1 is LNHDA and CDR2 is SQIVND (reference sequence). V lost 7 bases, J lost 6 bases, and 24 bases lay in between. The CDR3 DNA follows: TGTGCCAGTACCCCCCAGACGAGACAGGTTGGTTCCGGGGAGCTGTTTTTT. As protein: CASTPQTRQVGSGELFF.

The chain recombines TRBV24-1 with TRBJ1-4; 7 bases agree with TRBD1. The V and J ends lost 3 bases and 5 bases, in that order; junction bases with no gene match: 8. The germline CDR1 and CDR2 sequences are KGHDR and SFDVKD. The CDR3 runs 16 residues. The CDR3 protein is CATSDGSGGLNEKLFF. CDR3 DNA sequence: TGTGCCACCAGTGATGGGTCAGGGGGATTGAATGAAAAACTGTTTTTT.

This rearrangement joins TRBV9 to TRBJ1-6; D remains unclear. The germline CDR1 and CDR2 sequences are SGDLS and YYNGEE. Trimming shortened V by 4 bases and J by 7 bases, and 12 bases separated the two germline ends. This CDR3 is built from 14 residues. CDR3 bases: TGTGCCAGCAGCAAAAAGGATCAAAATTCACCCCTCCACTTT. Translating gives CASSKKDQNSPLHF.

This clone was seen only once. This chain joins TRBV6-5 and TRBJ1-1; 8 bases fit TRBD1. CDR3 size: 16 residues. The trim removed 4 bases at V and 5 bases at J, leaving 12 bases unmatched. CDR1 MNHEY and CDR2 SVGAGI come from the germline V gene. CDR3 in amino acids: CASSSYRTGRRTEAFF. CDR3 sequence (DNA): TGTGCCAGCAGTTCCTATCGGACAGGGAGGAGAACTGAAGCTTTCTTT.

The V and J genes are TRBV12-3 or TRBV12-4 and TRBJ1-5; D is unresolved. V shed 3 bases and J shed 5 bases, with 8 bases lying between them. The CDR3 consists of 13 residues. The CDR3 coding sequence is TGTGCCAGCAGTTTTGGCACCGATCAGCCCCAGCATTTT. This sequence encodes CASSFGTDQPQHF.

As to this clone: The junction departs from germline at one end; a sequencing error may be responsible. This chain links TRBV11-2 with TRBJ2-1, with a tentative D call TRBD1 (5 bases). The CDR3 loop spans 18 amino acids. Per germline, CDR1 SGHAT and CDR2 FQNNGV. The CDR3 protein is CASTLNRHISNSYNEQFF. The CDR3 DNA follows: TGTGCCAGCACCTTAAACAGGCACATATCCAATTCCTACAATGAGCAGTTCTTC.

The chain joins TRBV25-1 to TRBJ1-6, with D hard to call. V was clipped by 6 bases and J by 7 bases, with 13 bases between them. The germline V gene has CDR1 MGHDK and CDR2 SYGVNS. There are 14 residues in the CDR3. DNA for the CDR3: TGTGCCAGCAGGGGTTCCGCGGGGAATTCACCCCTCCACTTT. Amino acids: CASRGSAGNSPLHF.

V gene TRBV6-2 or TRBV6-3 combines with J gene TRBJ1-1; D possibly corresponds to TRBD1 (6 bases). The CDR3 runs to 12 residues. Trimming cost V 4 bases and J 9 bases, with 12 bases left between them. Per the germline V gene, CDR1 is MNHEY and CDR2 is SVGEGT. The CDR3 protein is CASSFRGLKAFF. In DNA form, the CDR3 reads TGTGCCAGCAGTTTCAGGGGTCTTAAAGCTTTCTTT.

This sequence joins TRBV19 and TRBJ1-6, with D perhaps matching TRBD1 (6 bases). Germline V gene lookup returns CDR1 LNHDA and CDR2 SQIVND (reference sequence). V shed 5 bases and J shed 7 bases, with 21 bases lying between them. CDR3 length equals 17 residues. CDR3 loop: CASSQYFPGQGNSPLHF. The DNA for the CDR3 is TGTGCCAGTAGTCAATACTTCCCGGGGCAGGGGAATTCACCCCTCCACTTT.

This clone was counted a few times. This sequence joins TRBV7-9 and TRBJ2-7; 11 nucleotides agree with TRBD1. The germline V gene encodes CDR1 SEHNR and CDR2 FQNEAQ (reference sequence). CDR3 length: 15 residues. The ends lost 5 bases at V and 0 bases at J; junction bases unmatched: 3. CDR3 nucleotides: TGTGCCAGCAGCCATGGGACAGGGGGCTCCTACGAGCAGTACTTC. It encodes CASSHGTGGSYEQYF. The entire variable domain, with the rest obtained from reference TRBV7-9 and TRBJ2-7, is as follows: DTGVSQNPRHKITKRGQNVTFRCDPISEHNRLYWYRQTLGQGPEFLTYFQNEAQLEKSRLLSDRFSAERPKGSFSTLEIQRTEQGDSAMYLCASSHGTGGSYEQYFGPGTRLTVT.

The chain is built from TRBV6-5 and TRBJ1-1; D uncertain. V was shortened by 2 bases and J by 4 bases, with 11 bases between the two germline ends. The CDR3 extends over 14 amino acids. Germline V CDR1 and CDR2: MNHEY, SVGAGI. The CDR3 DNA is TGTGCCAGCAGTTACACCGACTGGGGCACTGAAGCTTTCTTT. Translated, it gives CASSYTDWGTEAFF.

This clone was seen just once. V usage is TRBV5-1 and J usage is TRBJ1-1, with 7 bases fitting TRBD1. CDR1 is SGHRS, CDR2 YFSETQ, per germline. The CDR3 loop spans 17 amino acids. V dropped 0 bases and J dropped 6; count of bases not matched to a gene: 14. This CDR3 reads CASSLASQGRSRAEAFF. CDR3 nucleotide sequence: TGCGCCAGCAGCTTGGCTTCACAGGGGAGAAGTCGCGCTGAAGCTTTCTTT.

The chain recombines TRBV27 with TRBJ2-2; D uncertain. Germline V gene lookup returns CDR1 MNHEY and CDR2 SMNVEV (reference sequence). Deletions cut 2 bases from V and 0 bases from J, with 10 bases between. The CDR3 has 16 amino acids. This CDR3 reads CASSLDKTSNTGELFF. CDR3 nucleotide sequence: TGTGCCAGCAGTTTAGATAAGACATCGAACACCGGGGAGCTGTTTTTT.

The chain uses TRBV6-6 and TRBJ1-5; D is uncertain. V dropped 8 bases and J dropped 1 base, with 12 bases sitting between them. The CDR3 extends over 14 amino acids. Germline CDR1 reads MNHNY; CDR2 reads SVGAGI (reference sequence). This CDR3 reads CASLDGESNQPQHF. The DNA of the CDR3 is TGTGCCAGCCTGGACGGAGAAAGCAATCAGCCCCAGCATTTT.

The chain carries TRBV2 and TRBJ2-5; the D is unclear. Germline CDR1 is SNHLY and CDR2 is FYNNEI. The CDR3 contains 12 residues. Trimming pared 7 bases from V and 4 bases from J, leaving 10 bases between. CDR3 in amino acids: CASKELGETQYF. The CDR3, as DNA: TGTGCCAGCAAGGAGCTTGGAGAGACCCAGTACTTC.

The CDR3, as DNA: TGTGCCTGGAGTGGGCGGCAGGGTTATTCACCCCTCCACTTT. Translation: CAWSGRQGYSPLHF. This chain joins TRBV30 and TRBJ1-6; tentative D call: TRBD1 (5 bases). V lost 1 base and J 8 bases, leaving 12 bases between the germline ends. Germline CDR1 GTSNPN, CDR2 SVGIG (reference sequence). This CDR3 contains 14 residues.

This clone was seen once. The chain uses TRBV5-1 and TRBJ2-1, with TRBD2 matching 13 bases. This CDR3 is built from 15 residues. V gave up 4 bases and J gave up 7 bases; unmatched junction bases: 5. Germline-derived CDR1 and CDR2 are SGHRS and YFSETQ. The CDR3 nucleotides are TGCGCCAGCAGCCCCGGGACTAGCGGGGTAAATGAGCAGTTCTTC. Its protein product is CASSPGTSGVNEQFF.

The chain has TRBV18 and TRBJ1-2, with D hard to call. Trimming left V 3 bases short and J 2 bases short, with 7 bases between. Germline assignment: CDR1 KGHSH and CDR2 LQKENI. This CDR3 comprises 13 residues. This CDR3 reads CASSPSGNYGYTF. The CDR3 bases are TGTGCCAGCTCACCCAGCGGCAACTATGGCTACACCTTC.

The rearrangement joins TRBV19 to TRBJ1-6, with D perhaps matching TRBD1 (5 bases). This CDR3 is 15 amino acids long. Germline CDR1 LNHDA, CDR2 SQIVND (reference sequence). Trimming shortened V by 6 bases and J by 14 bases, and 23 bases separated the two germline ends. CDR3 coding DNA: TGTGCCAGTAGCTTTGGGAGGGACCCTCCTGGGGCCCTCCACTTT. Protein sequence: CASSFGRDPPGALHF.

The chain carries TRBV7-6 and TRBJ2-1, with TRBD1 as a possible D gene (5 bases). With 2 bases removed from V and 5 bases from J, the gap between germline ends came to 13 bases. Looked up from germline, CDR1 is SGHVS and CDR2 is FNYEAQ. The CDR3 runs 15 residues. CDR3 region: CASSLSPQDHNEQFF. DNA for the CDR3: TGTGCCAGCAGCTTATCCCCACAGGACCACAATGAGCAGTTCTTC.

The gene calls are TRBV7-2 and TRBJ1-2; TRBD1 agrees at 10 bases. V shed 4 bases, J shed 6 bases, and the junction held 8 bases outside the gene matches. In germline, CDR1 is SGHTA, CDR2 FQGNSA. This CDR3 is built from 15 residues. In nucleotides, the CDR3 is TGTGCCAGCAGCTCTCAATCGGGACAGGGGAATGGCTACACCTTC. Encoded protein: CASSSQSGQGNGYTF.

The rearrangement links TRBV24-1 to TRBJ2-2; D unclear. CDR3 length equals 15 residues. V shed 0 bases and J shed 6 bases, with 10 bases lying between them. CDR1 is KGHDR, CDR2 SFDVKD, per germline. For the CDR3, the DNA is TGTGCCACCAGTGATTTGGCGGAGAATGCCGGGGAGCTGTTTTTT. Amino acid sequence: CATSDLAENAGELFF.

V usage is TRBV5-1 and J usage is TRBJ2-3; possible D gene TRBD2, 5 bases. The CDR3 has 16 residues. V lost 0 bases, J lost 3 bases, and 14 bases lay in between. The germline CDR1 and CDR2 sequences are SGHRS and YFSETQ. CDR3 in DNA: TGCGCCAGCAGCTTGGCGGATAGCGAGTCAACAGATACGCAGTATTTT. Residues: CASSLADSESTDTQYF.

This clone appeared a few times. The rearrangement links TRBV6-6 to TRBJ2-7; no clear D. CDR3 length equals 13 residues. The V and J ends lost 2 bases and 4 bases respectively, with 9 bases between them. Per germline, CDR1 MNHNY and CDR2 SVGAGI (reference sequence). The CDR3 bases are TGTGCCAGCAGTTACGACGGCTCGTACGAGCAGTACTTC. This gives the protein CASSYDGSYEQYF.